The clone carrying this TCR beta chain was picked up one time. The data derive from a study of blood T cell repertoires in COVID-19. Turning to the study itself: Whether acute or convalescent, the COVID-19 samples came from the United States, Italy and Spain. PBMCs, B-cell-depleted T cells, or T cells were the source of the cDNA or gDNA that made up the material.

Original processing methods: Estimated nucleated cell counts came from reference gene primer amplification. The table came from immunoSEQ multiplex PCR; TCRdb's copy has only in-frame clones and leaves some out. The DNA gave D and trimming, while V, J and clone size come from that table. The table lists 200,000 to 250,000 clones, 81% of them singletons, with 6.5% to 9.5% in the top ten. The CDR3 is 12 residues long. The V end lost 10 bases, the J end lost 8 bases, and 17 bases lay between the germline ends. Germline V CDR1 and CDR2: LNHDA, SQIVND (reference sequence). Sequenced sample: peripheral blood. J is TRBJ1-2 and V is TRBV19; weak D call: TRBD1 (5 bases). This clonotype was sampled from a woman aged 80 or over with COVID-19, enrolled during active disease. Here the CDR3 DNA reads TGTGCCATATCCCAGGGTTTAAACGGCTACACCTTC. Translation: CAISQGLNGYTF.